The 22 T cell receptor beta chains presented below share a single source sample, sequenced in a study of CD8 T cells in ankylosing spondylitis. TCRdb re-called the 5' RACE reads with MiXCR, one entry per CDR3 protein. The profile shows more than 150,000 distinct CDR3 sequences, 15% to 20% of them singletons. Sequenced: blood, either unsorted or a sorted T cell fraction (not recorded which). The receptor source for this set is a male donor aged 5-30 years with ankylosing spondylitis or in good health (not recorded which).

This clonotype occurred many times. This chain links TRBV2 with TRBJ1-6; a weak D match, TRBD1 (5 bases). Germline CDR1 reads SNHLY; CDR2 reads FYNNEI. V was trimmed by 8 bases and J by 0 bases, leaving 11 bases between them. The CDR3 extends over 15 amino acids. The CDR3 spells CASVYRSSYNSPLHF. CDR3 sequence (DNA): TGTGCCAGCGTATACAGGAGCTCCTATAATTCACCCCTCCACTTT.

Many counts were recorded for this clonotype. This chain joins TRBV20-1 and TRBJ2-7; 7 nucleotides match TRBD1. V trimming: 6 bases; J trimming: 1 base; junction bases outside the gene matches: 12. The length of the CDR3 is 15 residues. CDR1 and CDR2 from the germline V gene are DFQATT and SNEGSKA (reference sequence). For the CDR3, the DNA is TGCAGTGCAAACGCCCGGGACAGCACATCCTACGAGCAGTACTTC. It encodes CSANARDSTSYEQYF.

Turning to this clonotype: At one of its ends the junction is not consistent with the germline gene, which may arise from a read error. The chain couples TRBV20-1 to TRBJ2-3, with 7 bases aligning to TRBD2. The CDR3 consists of 16 residues. CDR1 and CDR2 from the germline V gene are DFQATT and SNEGSKA (reference sequence). The CDR3, as DNA: TGCAGTGCTAGAGTTTGGGGGAGGGCCATGGCAGATACGCGGTATTTT. Encoded protein: CSARVWGRAMADTRYF.

In its sample, this clonotype was seen many times. This chain links TRBV14 with TRBJ2-6, with D uncertain. V lost 1 base to trimming and J lost 4 bases, with 11 bases between them. Germline V lookup: CDR1 SGHDN, CDR2 FVKESK. The CDR3 extends over 16 amino acids. In nucleotides, the CDR3 is TGTGCCAGCAGCCAAGTATCTGGAGTCGGGGCCAACGTCCTGACTTTC. Translation gives CASSQVSGVGANVLTF.

In this sample, this clonotype turned up many times. The CDR3 protein is CADPGRDRGVEQYV. Written as DNA, the CDR3 is TGCGCCGACCCGGGGCGGGATAGGGGAGTGGAGCAGTACGTC. The gene calls are TRBV5-1 and TRBJ2-7; a possible D gene is TRBD2 (6 bases). The CDR3 loop spans 14 amino acids. The germline V and J ends were trimmed by 10 bases and 7 bases, with 24 bases remaining between them. CDR1 SGHRS and CDR2 YFSETQ come from the germline V gene.

This chain connects TRBV29-1 to TRBJ2-3; 8 bases map to TRBD1. V dropped 6 bases and J dropped 5; count of bases not matched to a gene: 10. Germline V gives CDR1 SQVTM, CDR2 ANQGSEA. The CDR3 contains 14 residues. The CDR3 bases are TGCAGCGTGAGGACCAGGGGGCGCAGAGATACGCAGTATTTT. Translated: CSVRTRGRRDTQYF.

This clonotype was seen ten or more times. V usage is TRBV7-9 and J usage is TRBJ2-1; the D is unclear. Germline lookup yields CDR1 SEHNR and CDR2 FQNEAQ (reference sequence). The CDR3 loop spans 12 amino acids. V was shortened by 5 bases and J by 10 bases, with 12 bases between the two germline ends. CDR3 in DNA: TGTGCCAGCAGCCCGCACTCCATCGAGCAGTTCTTC. It is translated as CASSPHSIEQFF. The full variable domain, with the rest looked up from reference TRBV7-9 and TRBJ2-1, is DTGVSQNPRHKITKRGQNVTFRCDPISEHNRLYWYRQTLGQGPEFLTYFQNEAQLEKSRLLSDRFSAERPKGSFSTLEIQRTEQGDSAMYLCASSPHSIEQFFGPGTRLTVL.

Ten or more counts support this clonotype. The rearrangement uses TRBV7-9 and TRBJ1-3; D might be TRBD1 (6 bases). Trimming removed 6 bases at V and 0 bases at J, with 21 bases between. This CDR3 comprises 18 residues. Germline values: CDR1 SEHNR, CDR2 FQNEAQ (reference sequence). This chain's CDR3 is CASRAGATRGLSGNTIYF. In DNA, the CDR3 is TGTGCCAGCAGGGCAGGGGCCACGCGCGGACTCTCTGGAAACACCATATATTTT.

Many counts were recorded for this clonotype. V gene TRBV2 combines with J gene TRBJ2-3, with no clear D. From germline, CDR1 is SNHLY and CDR2 FYNNEI. V shed 2 bases and J shed 4 bases, with 10 bases lying between them. The CDR3 consists of 14 residues. For the CDR3, the DNA is TGTGCCAGCAGTGAAAACTCCTTCCCAGATACGCAGTATTTT. Amino acid sequence: CASSENSFPDTQYF. The full variable domain, completed using reference TRBV2 and TRBJ2-3, is EPEVTQTPSHQVTQMGQEVILRCVPISNHLYFYWYRQILGQKVEFLVSFYNNEISEKSEIFDDQFSVERPDGSNFTLKIRSTKLEDSAMYFCASSENSFPDTQYFGPGTRLTVL.

The sample holds a few counts of this clonotype. The chain has TRBV9 and TRBJ2-1; tentatively, D is TRBD1 (5 bases). CDR3 size: 14 residues. The V gene lost 4 bases and the J gene lost 5 bases, with 13 bases spanning the gap. CDR1 is SGDLS and CDR2 is YYNGEE in the germline V gene. CDR3 protein: CASSHSSRDNEQFF. CDR3 bases: TGTGCCAGCAGCCACAGCTCCAGGGACAATGAGCAGTTCTTC.

This clonotype was seen many times. The rearrangement links TRBV7-8 to TRBJ2-7; D is perhaps TRBD2 (5 bases). Looked up from germline, CDR1 is SGHVS and CDR2 is FQNEAQ. Deletions cut 1 base from V and 2 bases from J, with 15 bases between. The CDR3 has 16 amino acids. The CDR3 here is CASSLGYRGTPYEQYF. The CDR3 coding sequence is TGTGCCAGCAGCTTAGGATACCGGGGAACTCCCTACGAGCAGTACTTC. Together with reference TRBV7-8 and TRBJ2-7, the CDR3 gives the full variable domain: GAGVSQSPRYKVAKRGQDVALRCDPISGHVSLFWYQQALGQGPEFLTYFQNEAQLDKSGLPSDRFFAERPEGSVSTLKIQRTQQEDSAVYLCASSLGYRGTPYEQYFGPGTRLTVT.

This clonotype was detected many times. The chain employs TRBV6-2 or TRBV6-3 and TRBJ2-1; TRBD2 matches at 9 bases. J gave up 6 bases and V 6 bases, and 6 bases lay outside the gene matches. Germline assignment: CDR1 MNHEY and CDR2 SVGEGT. The CDR3 spans 14 residues. CDR3 nucleotides: TGTGCCAGCAGGGGCGAGACTAGCGGCAATGAGCAGTTCTTC. Protein sequence: CASRGETSGNEQFF.

This clonotype showed up many times. The chain employs TRBV12-5 and TRBJ1-4; D not certain. Looked up from germline, CDR1 is LGHNT and CDR2 is FRNRAP. The CDR3 consists of 13 residues. Trimming took 3 bases from V and 10 from J, leaving 12 bases between them. In DNA, the CDR3 is TGTGCTAGTGGTTTTAATTCGGATGGAAAACTGTTTTTT. Amino acids: CASGFNSDGKLFF.

The CDR3 bases are TGTGCCATCAGTGACCGGGGACAGAGGAACACTGAAGCTTTCTTT. Translation: CAISDRGQRNTEAFF. This sequence joins TRBV10-3 and TRBJ1-1; 7 nucleotides line up with TRBD1. The ends lost 3 bases at V and 1 base at J; junction bases unmatched: 5. This CDR3 has 15 residues. Germline V gene lookup returns CDR1 ENHRY and CDR2 SYGVKD.

This clonotype has a count of ten or more. The CDR3 region has the DNA TGCGCCAGCAGCCCGGACGGGGGGAATGAAAAACTGTTTTTT. This gives the protein CASSPDGGNEKLFF. The rearrangement joins TRBV5-1 to TRBJ1-4; weak D call: TRBD1 (5 bases). Looked up from germline, CDR1 is SGHRS and CDR2 is YFSETQ. The V gene lost 4 bases and the J gene lost 5 bases, with 12 bases spanning the gap. This CDR3 is 14 amino acids long.

This clonotype was detected ten times or more. The rearrangement links TRBV24-1 to TRBJ2-1, with 9 bases identical to TRBD1. CDR3 size: 16 residues. Germline assignment: CDR1 KGHDR and CDR2 SFDVKD. Losses at the gene ends were 3 bases for V and 4 bases for J; bases not matched to a gene: 6. This CDR3 reads CATSDDRTGAYNEQFF. DNA for the CDR3: TGTGCCACCAGTGATGATCGGACAGGGGCGTACAATGAGCAGTTCTTC.

The V call is TRBV4-1, the J call TRBJ2-2, with no clear D. CDR1 and CDR2 (germline): MGHRA, YSYEKL. This CDR3 is 17 amino acids long. Trimming took off 4 bases at V and 1 base at J, with 16 bases between the two ends. CDR3 in DNA: TGCGCCAGCAGCCCGATACGCGTTTCGGAGAACACCGGGGAGCTGTTTTTT. Protein sequence: CASSPIRVSENTGELFF.

J is TRBJ2-6 and V is TRBV7-3; 8 nucleotides agree with TRBD1. J was trimmed by 4 bases and V by 5 bases; bases with no gene match: 4. The CDR3 extends over 15 amino acids. Germline V lookup: CDR1 SGHTA, CDR2 FQGTGA. The CDR3 nucleotides read TGTGCCAGCAGCGTCCAGGGGGCCGGGGCCAACGTCCTGACTTTC. Translation gives CASSVQGAGANVLTF.

This clonotype has a count of ten or more. V is TRBV12-3 or TRBV12-4 and J is TRBJ2-5; tentative D call: TRBD2 (5 bases). Deletions cut 6 bases from V and 4 bases from J, with 15 bases between. The CDR3 totals 14 residues. The CDR3 nucleotides are TGTGCCAGCAGACCTCCGGGATTGCGAGAGACCCAGTACTTC. Protein product: CASRPPGLRETQYF.

This clonotype was counted ten times or more. J is TRBJ2-6 and V is TRBV12-3 or TRBV12-4, with D perhaps TRBD1 (5 bases). Trimming shortened V by 5 bases and J by 3 bases, and 11 bases separated the two germline ends. The CDR3 contains 15 residues. CDR3 in DNA: TGTGCCAGCAGTCTCGACCAGGGTGGGGCCAACGTCCTGACTTTC. It is translated as CASSLDQGGANVLTF.

V and J are TRBV12-3 or TRBV12-4 and TRBJ2-3, with D unresolved. V lost 6 bases to trimming and J lost 0 bases, with 16 bases between them. The CDR3 loop spans 16 amino acids. This CDR3 is CASSMLVAQSTDTQYF. CDR3 DNA sequence: TGTGCCAGCAGCATGCTCGTCGCGCAGAGCACAGATACGCAGTATTTT.

This clonotype was seen ten or more times. CDR3 sequence: CASSLGDRSNQPQHF. For the CDR3, the DNA is TGTGCCAGCAGCTTAGGGGACCGTAGCAATCAGCCCCAGCATTTT. The rearrangement joins TRBV7-6 to TRBJ1-5, with D possibly TRBD1 on 5 matching bases. Deletions cut 1 base from V and 0 bases from J, with 7 bases between. The CDR3 has 15 residues. Germline CDR1 SGHVS, CDR2 FNYEAQ.